This T cell receptor (beta chain) is from a study of cytomegalovirus exposure and HLA in healthy donors. Study context: Per a later analysis, the approximately 600 first-cohort and more than 100 validation repertoires shared one platform. Study-wide points: Many donors shared some public TCRs, even though most TCR sequences were rare.

Assay: immunoSEQ multiplex PCR; the TCRdb copy retains only in-frame clones and omits some. This table has about 75,000 clones, approximately 80% appearing once. The CDR3 covers 15 residues. CDR1 is SGHRS and CDR2 is YFSETQ in the germline V gene. V lost 2 bases, J lost 8 bases, and 6 bases stayed unmatched. Worth noting for this clone: Its antigen is not identified.

The sample was PBMCs. The rearrangement uses TRBV5-1 and TRBJ2-1; 11 bases line up with TRBD1. This clonotype was obtained from a young man in good health and CMV-seronegative. CDR3 sequence (DNA): TGCGCCAGCAGCTTTGTGGGACAGGGGGTTGATGAGCAGTTCTTC. This gives the protein CASSFVGQGVDEQFF.